This T cell receptor beta chain originates from a study of shared clonotypes between healthy human individuals. Clones were read by immunoSEQ multiplex PCR, and TCRdb kept only the in-frame ones, dropping some. The top ten clones hold less than 0.15% of a sample with around 2.3 million clones, 90% to 96% of them seen once. This clone occurred once. With 3 bases removed from V and 11 bases from J, the gap between germline ends came to 12 bases. The CDR3 is made up of 11 amino acids. In germline, CDR1 is GTSNPN, CDR2 SVGIG (reference sequence). The sequenced material came from naive CD4+ T cells sorted from blood. Stated subset: CD45RA+ positively selected. The chain is built from TRBV30 and TRBJ2-3, with a possible D match to TRBD1 (5 bases). The receptor's source is a man aged 18 to 29 in good health. CDR3 amino acids: CAWSDSERQYF. DNA of the CDR3: TGTGCCTGGAGCGACAGTGAAAGGCAGTATTTT.